One sample yielded the 10 T cell receptor beta chains listed below, sequenced in a study of Graves' ophthalmopathy and Graves' hyperthyroidism. As the template, RNA transcripts were used to amplify TCR beta CDR3 regions. The first-round RT-PCR employed HTBI primers together with the Qiagen OneStep RT-PCR kit. A multiplex PCR was then performed as the second round. TCRdb fed the multiplex PCR reads into MiXCR, producing one record per CDR3 protein. The sample comprises fewer than 650,000 distinct CDR3 sequences, 20% to 25% of which are singletons, and roughly 7.4% rests with the top ten. The sample was peripheral blood. These receptors came from a woman aged 18-35 years with stable Graves' hyperthyroidism. Some clones in this sample may be carry-over from other donors' samples.

This clonotype came up many times. J is TRBJ1-2 and V is TRBV20-1, with D possibly TRBD1 on 6 matching bases. CDR1 is DFQATT, CDR2 SNEGSKA, per germline (reference sequence). With 5 bases removed from V and 0 bases from J, the gap between germline ends came to 10 bases. This CDR3 has 13 amino acids. The CDR3 is CSAVQGANYGYTF. CDR3 DNA: TGCAGTGCTGTACAGGGAGCTAACTATGGCTACACCTTC.

This clonotype was seen only a few times. The chain couples TRBV19 to TRBJ2-2; D ambiguous. This CDR3 comprises 15 residues. Germline CDR1 LNHDA, CDR2 SQIVND (reference sequence). The V end lost 7 bases, the J end lost 0 bases, and 12 bases lay between the germline ends. The CDR3 reads CASNRPSANTGELFF. In nucleotides, the CDR3 is TGTGCCAGTAATAGGCCCTCCGCGAACACCGGGGAGCTGTTTTTT.

This clonotype has at least ten counts. J is TRBJ2-5 and V is TRBV7-2, with 7 bases aligning to TRBD1. Trimming cost V 4 bases and J 4 bases; bases outside gene matches: 6. This CDR3 contains 14 residues. Germline lookup yields CDR1 SGHTA and CDR2 FQGNSA. The CDR3 sequence is CASSSRQGRETQYF. Here the CDR3 DNA reads TGTGCCAGCAGCTCTCGACAGGGAAGAGAGACCCAGTACTTC.

This clonotype was seen repeatedly, ten times or more. The genes are TRBV19 and TRBJ2-5, with 7 bases that match TRBD1. The CDR3 runs 15 residues. Germline loops: CDR1 LNHDA, CDR2 SQIVND (reference sequence). Trimming took 4 bases from V and 1 from J; bases not matched to a gene: 6. CDR3 DNA sequence: TGTGCCAGTAGTACCTATAGACAGGGCCAAGAGACCCAGTACTTC. It translates to CASSTYRQGQETQYF.

There are many counts of this clonotype. The gene calls are TRBV27 and TRBJ1-1, with 7 bases fitting TRBD1. CDR1 is MNHEY and CDR2 is SMNVEV in the germline V gene (reference sequence). The CDR3 is made up of 13 amino acids. Trimming at V came to 4 bases and at J to 7 bases, leaving 6 bases not matched to a gene. The CDR3 protein is CASSYRDSREAFF. CDR3 DNA: TGTGCCAGCAGTTACCGGGACAGCCGTGAAGCTTTCTTT.

This chain links TRBV20-1 with TRBJ2-1, with TRBD2 matching over 14 bases. CDR1 and CDR2 from the germline V gene are DFQATT and SNEGSKA (reference sequence). The length of the CDR3 is 16 residues. V shed 6 bases, J shed 8 bases, and the junction held 12 bases outside the gene matches. CDR3 in DNA: TGCAGTGCAAGGCCGACTAGCGGGGGGGAGGGGCATGAGCAGTTCTTC. It yields the protein CSARPTSGGEGHEQFF.

The table lists this clonotype with many counts. The rearrangement joins TRBV7-3 to TRBJ2-6; 7 bases align to TRBD1. Germline V gene data show CDR1 as SGHTA and CDR2 as FQGTGA. Losses at the gene ends were 4 bases for V and 2 bases for J; bases not matched to a gene: 2. This CDR3 comprises 15 residues. The DNA for the CDR3 is TGTGCCAGCAGCTCTGACAGGGCTGGGGCCAACGTCCTGACTTTC. Its protein product is CASSSDRAGANVLTF.

This clonotype was detected ten times or more. The chain carries TRBV19 and TRBJ1-2; maybe TRBD1 (6 bases). This CDR3 is 15 amino acids long. V lost 4 bases, J lost 4 bases, and 16 bases lay in between. Germline V gene lookup returns CDR1 LNHDA and CDR2 SQIVND (reference sequence). In nucleotides, the CDR3 is TGTGCCAGTAGTACCCAGTCCAGGGGAGTCTATGGCTACACCTTC. Its protein product is CASSTQSRGVYGYTF.

This rearrangement joins TRBV30 to TRBJ2-7; 10 bases are a match to TRBD1. Unmatched junction bases numbered 6, after V lost 3 bases and J lost 4 bases. Germline values: CDR1 GTSNPN, CDR2 SVGIG (reference sequence). This CDR3 is built from 14 residues. The CDR3 region is CAWSTGTGAYEQYF. CDR3 nucleotide sequence: TGTGCCTGGAGCACCGGGACAGGGGCTTACGAGCAGTACTTC.

This clonotype was counted many times. Written as DNA, the CDR3 is TGTGCTAGTGGTTTACAGGGTACCGGGGAGCTGTTTTTT. Protein product: CASGLQGTGELFF. V and J are TRBV12-5 and TRBJ2-2; D is possibly TRBD1 (6 bases). V was cut by 3 bases and J by 5 bases, with 7 bases left in between. Germline V gives CDR1 LGHNT, CDR2 FRNRAP. The CDR3 runs to 13 residues.